This T cell receptor (beta chain) was profiled in a study of glioma-infiltrating T cells after dendritic cell vaccination. After removal of 5 bases from V and 3 bases from J, the junction contained 8 bases not matched to a gene. The CDR3 has 16 amino acids. Germline V gene data show CDR1 as SEHNR and CDR2 as FQNEAQ (reference sequence). This clone was seen a few times. Measured with immunoSEQ multiplex PCR; TCRdb has only the in-frame clones, and not every one. Of tens of thousands of clones in the sample, approximately 80% were seen once. The V call is TRBV7-9, the J call TRBJ2-2; 8 nucleotides match TRBD2. The clonotype was recovered from a human donor with glioblastoma. The sequences come from blood, collected before dendritic cell vaccination. The CDR3 protein is CASSGAGTSHTGELFF. In DNA form, the CDR3 reads TGTGCCAGCAGCGGGGCGGGGACTAGTCACACCGGGGAGCTGTTTTTT.